This entry lists 4 T cell receptor beta chains sequenced from one sample in a study of T cell changes during pregnancy in multiple sclerosis (dated by TCRdb to between 2018 and 2021). Receptor libraries were prepared by the immunoSEQ multiplex PCR assay. The source is immuneACCESS, and TCRdb retained only in-frame sequences with V and J called. Part of the clones is not carried over; for the studies checked, unresolved V genes explain less than half of this, and the remainder is unexplained. Within this sample are approximately 60,000 clones, with around 94% of them counted one time only. Clones ranked in the top ten supply less than 4% of the sample. Sequencing used CD8+ T cells from peripheral blood mononuclear cells, obtained in the third trimester of pregnancy. These receptors were taken from a female donor with multiple sclerosis, enrolled in a pregnancy study.

The chain employs TRBV2 and TRBJ2-7; 9 positions agree with TRBD2. Trimming took 1 base from V and 4 from J; bases not matched to a gene: 2. CDR3 size: 14 residues. Germline V gene data show CDR1 as SNHLY and CDR2 as FYNNEI. In DNA, the CDR3 is TGTGCCAGCAGTGAAGGACTAGCGGAATACGAGCAGTACTTC. Protein product: CASSEGLAEYEQYF.

The chain carries TRBV4-3 and TRBJ1-4; a weak D match, TRBD1 (5 bases). The CDR3 is 15 amino acids. Germline CDR1 and CDR2: LGHNA and YSLEER. Deletions cut 4 bases from V and 4 bases from J, with 13 bases between. This CDR3 reads CASSRLLGLNEKLFF. CDR3 coding DNA: TGCGCCAGCAGCCGCCTGTTGGGACTTAATGAAAAACTGTTTTTT.

Here the CDR3 reads CASSPGQGYEQYF. The CDR3 DNA follows: TGTGCCAGCAGCCCCGGACAGGGTTACGAGCAGTACTTC. J is TRBJ2-7 and V is TRBV9; 8 positions match TRBD1. V shed 4 bases, J shed 4 bases, and the junction held 4 bases outside the gene matches. This CDR3 contains 13 residues. From germline, CDR1 is SGDLS and CDR2 YYNGEE.

The chain is built from TRBV27 and TRBJ1-5; D is undetermined. The germline V gene encodes CDR1 MNHEY and CDR2 SMNVEV (reference sequence). The CDR3 contains 16 residues. The ends were cut back, 3 bases at V and 10 bases at J, with 22 bases in the middle. This CDR3 is CASSFASSRPSAPQHF. In DNA, the CDR3 is TGTGCCAGCAGTTTCGCCTCCTCGCGGCCGTCAGCCCCCCAGCATTTT.